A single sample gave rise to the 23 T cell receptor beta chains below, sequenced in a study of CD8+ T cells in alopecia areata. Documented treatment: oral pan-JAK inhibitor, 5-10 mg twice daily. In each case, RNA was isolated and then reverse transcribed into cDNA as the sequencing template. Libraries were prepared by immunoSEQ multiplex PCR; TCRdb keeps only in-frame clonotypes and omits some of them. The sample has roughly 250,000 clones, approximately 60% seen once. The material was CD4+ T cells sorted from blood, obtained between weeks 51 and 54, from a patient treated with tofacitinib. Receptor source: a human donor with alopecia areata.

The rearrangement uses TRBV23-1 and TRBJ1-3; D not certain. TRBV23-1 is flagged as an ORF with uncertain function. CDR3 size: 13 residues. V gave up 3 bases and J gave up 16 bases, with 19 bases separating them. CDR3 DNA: TGCGCCAGCAGTCATCGGACTGACATAATTGTGTATTTT. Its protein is CASSHRTDIIVYF.

The CDR3 loop reads CASSSGRSYGYTF. In nucleotides, the CDR3 is TGTGCCAGCAGTTCCGGACGGAGCTATGGCTACACCTTC. The chain couples TRBV27 to TRBJ1-2; D ambiguous. This CDR3 is 13 amino acids long. CDR1 MNHEY and CDR2 SMNVEV come from the germline V gene (reference sequence). V dropped 4 bases and J dropped 4 bases, with 10 bases sitting between them.

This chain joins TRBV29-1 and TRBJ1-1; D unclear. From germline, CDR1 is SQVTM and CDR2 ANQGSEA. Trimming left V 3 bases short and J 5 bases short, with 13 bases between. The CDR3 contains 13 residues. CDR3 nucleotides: TGCAGCGTTGACGACGGTACGTGGACTGAAGCTTTCTTT. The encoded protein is CSVDDGTWTEAFF. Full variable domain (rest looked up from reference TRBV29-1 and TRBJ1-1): SAVISQKPSRDICQRGTSLTIQCQVDSQVTMMFWYRQQPGQSLTLIATANQGSEATYESGFVIDKFPISRPNLTFSTLTVSNMSPEDSSIYLCSVDDGTWTEAFFGQGTRLTVV.

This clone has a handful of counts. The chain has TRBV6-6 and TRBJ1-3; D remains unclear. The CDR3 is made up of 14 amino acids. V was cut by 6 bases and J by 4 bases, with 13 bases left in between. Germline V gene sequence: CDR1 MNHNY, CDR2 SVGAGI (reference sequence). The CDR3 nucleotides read TGTGCCAGCAGCCCCATAGGGCGAGGAAACACCATATATTTT. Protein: CASSPIGRGNTIYF.

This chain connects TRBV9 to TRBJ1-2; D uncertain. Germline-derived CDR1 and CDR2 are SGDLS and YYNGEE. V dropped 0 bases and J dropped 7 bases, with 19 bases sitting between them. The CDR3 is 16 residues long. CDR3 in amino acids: CASSVADREERGGYTF. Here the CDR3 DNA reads TGTGCCAGCAGCGTAGCCGACCGGGAAGAGCGAGGTGGCTACACCTTC.

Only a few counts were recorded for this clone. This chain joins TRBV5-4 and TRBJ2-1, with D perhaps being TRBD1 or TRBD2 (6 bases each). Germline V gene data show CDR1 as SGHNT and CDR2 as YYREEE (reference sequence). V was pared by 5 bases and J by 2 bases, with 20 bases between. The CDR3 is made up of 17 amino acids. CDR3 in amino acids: CASSLSGGRAAYNEQFF. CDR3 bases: TGTGCCAGCAGTTTATCTGGGGGGCGGGCGGCCTACAATGAGCAGTTCTTC.

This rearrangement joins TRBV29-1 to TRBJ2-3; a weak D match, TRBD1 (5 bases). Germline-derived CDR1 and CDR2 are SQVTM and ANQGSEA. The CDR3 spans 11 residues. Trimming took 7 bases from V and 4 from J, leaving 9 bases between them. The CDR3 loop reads CSGGEADTQYF. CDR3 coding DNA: TGCAGCGGGGGCGAGGCAGATACGCAGTATTTT.

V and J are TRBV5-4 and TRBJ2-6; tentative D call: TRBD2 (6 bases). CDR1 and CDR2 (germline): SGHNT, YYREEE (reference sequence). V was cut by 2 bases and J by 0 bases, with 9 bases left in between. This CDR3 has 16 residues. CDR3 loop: CASSFPGASGANVLTF. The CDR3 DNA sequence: TGTGCCAGCAGCTTTCCGGGAGCCTCTGGGGCCAACGTCCTGACTTTC. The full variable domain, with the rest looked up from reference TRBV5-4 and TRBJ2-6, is ETGVTQSPTHLIKTRGQQVTLRCSSQSGHNTVSWYQQALGQGPQFIFQYYREEENGRGNFPPRFSGLQFPNYSSELNVNALELDDSALYLCASSFPGASGANVLTFGAGSRLTVL.

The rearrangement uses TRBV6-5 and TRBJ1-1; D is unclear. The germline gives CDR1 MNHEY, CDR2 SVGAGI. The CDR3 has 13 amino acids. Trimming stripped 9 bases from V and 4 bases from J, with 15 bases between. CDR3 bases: TGTGCCAGTAGCCGCGTTCGGGGCACTGAAGCTTTCTTT. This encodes CASSRVRGTEAFF.

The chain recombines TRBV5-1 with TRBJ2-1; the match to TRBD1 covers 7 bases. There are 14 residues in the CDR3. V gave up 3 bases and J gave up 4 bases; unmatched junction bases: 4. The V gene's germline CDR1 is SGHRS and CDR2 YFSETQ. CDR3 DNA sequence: TGCGCCAGCAGCTCACCGGGACAGTACAATGAGCAGTTCTTC. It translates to CASSSPGQYNEQFF.

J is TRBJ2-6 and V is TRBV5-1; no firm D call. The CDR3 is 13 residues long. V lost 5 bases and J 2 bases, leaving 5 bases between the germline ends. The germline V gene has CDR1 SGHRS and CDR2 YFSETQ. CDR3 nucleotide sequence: TGCGCCAGCAGGGGCCCTGGGGCCAACGTCCTGACTTTC. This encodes CASRGPGANVLTF.

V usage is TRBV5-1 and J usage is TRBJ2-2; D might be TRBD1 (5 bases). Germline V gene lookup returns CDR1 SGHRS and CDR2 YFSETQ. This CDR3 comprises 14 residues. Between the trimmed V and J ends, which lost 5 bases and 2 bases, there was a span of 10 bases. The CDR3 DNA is TGCGCCAGCAGGGACACCCTAAACACCGGGGAGCTGTTTTTT. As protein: CASRDTLNTGELFF. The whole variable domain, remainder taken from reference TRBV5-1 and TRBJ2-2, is KAGVTQTPRYLIKTRGQQVTLSCSPISGHRSVSWYQQTPGQGLQFLFEYFSETQRNKGNFPGRFSGRQFSNSRSEMNVSTLELGDSALYLCASRDTLNTGELFFGEGSRLTVL.

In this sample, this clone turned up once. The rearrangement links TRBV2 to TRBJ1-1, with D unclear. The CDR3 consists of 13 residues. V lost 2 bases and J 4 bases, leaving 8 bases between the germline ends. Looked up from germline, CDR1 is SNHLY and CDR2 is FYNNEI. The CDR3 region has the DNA TGTGCCAGCAGTGAATTGCAGACCACTGAAGCTTTCTTT. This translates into CASSELQTTEAFF.

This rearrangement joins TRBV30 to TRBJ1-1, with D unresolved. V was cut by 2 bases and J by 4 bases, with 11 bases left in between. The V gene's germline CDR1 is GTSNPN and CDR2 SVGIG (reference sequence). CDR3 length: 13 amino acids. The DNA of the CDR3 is TGTGCCTGGAGTCATGTTATCCGCACTGAAGCTTTCTTT. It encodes CAWSHVIRTEAFF.

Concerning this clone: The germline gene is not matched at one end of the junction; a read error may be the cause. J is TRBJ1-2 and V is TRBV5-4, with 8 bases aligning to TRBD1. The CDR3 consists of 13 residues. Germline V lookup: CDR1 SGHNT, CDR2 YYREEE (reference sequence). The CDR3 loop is CASSQQTGDGYTF. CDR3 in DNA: TGCGCCAGCAGCCAGCAGACAGGGGATGGCTACACCTTC. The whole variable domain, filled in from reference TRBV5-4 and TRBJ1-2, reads ETGVTQSPTHLIKTRGQQVTLRCSSQSGHNTVSWYQQALGQGPQFIFQYYREEENGRGNFPPRFSGLQFPNYSSELNVNALELDDSALYLCASSQQTGDGYTFGSGTRLTVV.

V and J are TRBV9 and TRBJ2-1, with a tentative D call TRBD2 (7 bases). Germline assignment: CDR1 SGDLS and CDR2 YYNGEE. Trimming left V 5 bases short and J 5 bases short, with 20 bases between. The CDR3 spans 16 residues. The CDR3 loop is CASSPTRGASNNEQFF. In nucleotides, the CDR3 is TGTGCCAGCAGTCCTACCCGGGGGGCCAGTAACAATGAGCAGTTCTTC.

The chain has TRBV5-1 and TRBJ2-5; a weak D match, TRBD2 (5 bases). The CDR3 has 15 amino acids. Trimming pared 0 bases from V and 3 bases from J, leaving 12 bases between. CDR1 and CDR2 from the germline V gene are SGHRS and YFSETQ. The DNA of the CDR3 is TGCGCCAGCAGCTTGGTGGCCAGCGGTGAAGAGACCCAGTACTTC. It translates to CASSLVASGEETQYF.

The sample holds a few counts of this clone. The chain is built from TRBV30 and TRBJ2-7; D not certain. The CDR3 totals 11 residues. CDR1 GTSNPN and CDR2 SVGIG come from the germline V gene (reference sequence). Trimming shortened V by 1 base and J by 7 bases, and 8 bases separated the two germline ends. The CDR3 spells CAWSALREQYF. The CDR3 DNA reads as TGTGCCTGGAGTGCCCTTCGGGAGCAGTACTTC.

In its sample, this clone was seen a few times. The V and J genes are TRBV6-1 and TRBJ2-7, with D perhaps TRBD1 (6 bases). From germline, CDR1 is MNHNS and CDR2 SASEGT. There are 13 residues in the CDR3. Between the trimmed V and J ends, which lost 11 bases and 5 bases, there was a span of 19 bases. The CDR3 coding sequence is TGTGCCTGCTCCGTGGAACAGGGCCACGAGCAGTACTTC. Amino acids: CACSVEQGHEQYF.

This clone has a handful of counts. As DNA, the CDR3 is TGTGCCAGCAGCTTCTCCGCGGAGCACTCTGAAGCTTTCTTT. Protein product: CASSFSAEHSEAFF. The chain joins TRBV7-9 to TRBJ1-1; no clear D gene. The V gene's germline CDR1 is SEHNR and CDR2 FQNEAQ (reference sequence). The germline V and J ends were trimmed by 3 bases and 6 bases, with 14 bases remaining between them. The CDR3 length is 14 residues.

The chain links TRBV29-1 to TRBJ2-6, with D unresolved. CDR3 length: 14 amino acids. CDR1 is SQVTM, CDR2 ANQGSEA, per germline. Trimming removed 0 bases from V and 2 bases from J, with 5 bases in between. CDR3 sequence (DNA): TGCAGCGTTGAAGAAAATACTGGGGCCAACGTCCTGACTTTC. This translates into CSVEENTGANVLTF.

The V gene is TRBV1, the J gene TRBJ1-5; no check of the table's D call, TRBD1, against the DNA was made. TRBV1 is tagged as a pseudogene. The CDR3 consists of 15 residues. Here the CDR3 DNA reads TGCACCAGCAGCCAGCCCAACAGGAAAAATCAGCCCCAGCATTTT. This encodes CTSSQPNRKNQPQHF.

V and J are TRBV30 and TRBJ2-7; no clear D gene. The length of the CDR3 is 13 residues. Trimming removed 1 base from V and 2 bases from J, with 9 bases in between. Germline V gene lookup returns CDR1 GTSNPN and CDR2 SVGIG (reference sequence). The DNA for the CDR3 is TGTGCCTGGAGTGCGACTCGTCCCTACGAGCAGTACTTC. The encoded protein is CAWSATRPYEQYF.